These 26 T cell receptor beta chains were sequenced from one sample in a study of T cell clones after liver transplantation. Sequenced by immunoSEQ multiplex PCR; TCRdb stores in-frame clones only, minus some. The sample consists of about 99,000 clones, around 86% of them appearing once. The specimen was CD4+ T cells from blood, collected before liver transplant. The receptors shown here come from a human donor who received a liver transplant.

The rearrangement joins TRBV5-6 to TRBJ2-2, with no clear D. The germline CDR1 and CDR2 sequences are SGHDT and YYEEEE. CDR3 length: 15 residues. Trimming removed 0 bases at V and 1 base at J, with 7 bases between. The CDR3 DNA reads as TGTGCCAGCAGCTTGGTCCTAGGGAACACCGGGGAGCTGTTTTTT. Its translation: CASSLVLGNTGELFF. Variable domain in full (rest from reference TRBV5-6 and TRBJ2-2): DAGVTQSPTHLIKTRGQQVTLRCSPKSGHDTVSWYQQALGQGPQFIFQYYEEEERQRGNFPDRFSGHQFPNYSSELNVNALLLGDSALYLCASSLVLGNTGELFFGEGSRLTVL.

This clone showed up just a few times. The rearrangement links TRBV7-8 to TRBJ1-5, with TRBD1 as a possible D gene (6 bases). Germline V gene data show CDR1 as SGHVS and CDR2 as FQNEAQ. The V end lost 2 bases, the J end lost 4 bases, and 12 bases lay between the germline ends. The CDR3 extends over 15 amino acids. CDR3 protein: CASSLNRVGNQPQHF. CDR3 DNA sequence: TGTGCCAGCAGCTTAAACAGGGTGGGGAATCAGCCCCAGCATTTT.

The rearrangement joins TRBV28 to TRBJ2-7, with D perhaps TRBD2 (6 bases). CDR3 length equals 13 residues. V lost 7 bases, J lost 6 bases, and 16 bases lay in between. Germline CDR1 MDHEN, CDR2 SYDVKM. This CDR3 reads CASTPRVGGEQYF. CDR3 coding DNA: TGTGCCAGCACCCCGAGGGTGGGGGGCGAGCAGTACTTC.

This clone is a singleton in its sample. The genes are TRBV4-1 and TRBJ2-7, with D unresolved. The germline V gene has CDR1 MGHRA and CDR2 YSYEKL. The CDR3 runs to 13 residues. Trimming shortened V by 1 base and J by 3 bases, and 7 bases separated the two germline ends. The CDR3 reads CASSQVGYYEQYF. DNA of the CDR3: TGCGCCAGCAGCCAAGTAGGGTACTACGAGCAGTACTTC.

This chain joins TRBV28 and TRBJ2-2, with no clear D. Trimming removed 9 bases at V and 4 bases at J, with 21 bases between. The CDR3 runs 16 residues. CDR1 is MDHEN and CDR2 is SYDVKM in the germline V gene. The DNA for the CDR3 is TGTGCCAGTACGGAGCTGGGTCGGATAGTCACCGGGGAGCTGTTTTTT. Translation gives CASTELGRIVTGELFF.

The DNA for the CDR3 is TGTGCCAGCAACCCCCGACCGGGACTAGGGTTTAATGAGCAGTTCTTC. Translation: CASNPRPGLGFNEQFF. V gene TRBV6-6 combines with J gene TRBJ2-1, with 8 positions matching TRBD2. V gave up 7 bases and J gave up 7 bases; unmatched junction bases: 15. The CDR3 has 16 residues. Germline V lookup: CDR1 MNHNY, CDR2 SVGAGI (reference sequence).

This clone was seen just once. The J gene is TRBJ2-7, the V gene TRBV19; 9 nucleotides line up with TRBD1. Germline V gives CDR1 LNHDA, CDR2 SQIVND (reference sequence). J lost 2 bases, V lost 6 bases, and 5 bases had no gene match. This CDR3 spans 14 amino acids. The CDR3 spells CASRTTGGPYEQYF. CDR3 DNA: TGTGCCAGTAGGACGACAGGGGGGCCCTACGAGCAGTACTTC. Full variable domain (missing parts from reference TRBV19 and TRBJ2-7): DGGITQSPKYLFRKEGQNVTLSCEQNLNHDAMYWYRQDPGQGLRLIYYSQIVNDFQKGDIAEGYSVSREKKESFPLTVTSAQKNPTAFYLCASRTTGGPYEQYFGPGTRLTVT.

This clone has a single count. The V and J genes are TRBV5-1 and TRBJ1-5; maybe TRBD1 (5 bases). The length of the CDR3 is 14 residues. The germline gives CDR1 SGHRS, CDR2 YFSETQ. Trimming left V 4 bases short and J 6 bases short, with 14 bases between. CDR3 sequence reads: CASSAGTEGQPQHF. The CDR3 DNA reads as TGCGCCAGCAGCGCCGGGACCGAGGGTCAGCCCCAGCATTTT.

This clone was found a few times. This chain uses TRBV5-4 with TRBJ2-3; tentatively, D is TRBD1 (5 bases). With 0 bases removed from V and 6 bases from J, the gap between germline ends came to 8 bases. This CDR3 contains 13 residues. The germline CDR1 and CDR2 sequences are SGHNT and YYREEE (reference sequence). The CDR3 loop reads CASSLGRADTQYF. CDR3 sequence (DNA): TGTGCCAGCAGCTTGGGCAGGGCTGATACGCAGTATTTT. The whole variable domain, filled in from reference TRBV5-4 and TRBJ2-3, reads ETGVTQSPTHLIKTRGQQVTLRCSSQSGHNTVSWYQQALGQGPQFIFQYYREEENGRGNFPPRFSGLQFPNYSSELNVNALELDDSALYLCASSLGRADTQYFGPGTRLTVL.

The chain has TRBV15 and TRBJ2-7; D is possibly TRBD2 (7 bases). The CDR3 is 13 residues long. Trimming cost V 3 bases and J 9 bases, with 15 bases left between them. Germline V CDR1 and CDR2: LNHNV, YYDKDF (reference sequence). Here the CDR3 DNA reads TGTGCCACCAGCAGGGGAGGGACAAATCGGCAGTACTTC. This codes for CATSRGGTNRQYF.

This chain joins TRBV30 and TRBJ1-4, with D uncertain. Trimming removed 2 bases from V and 5 bases from J, with 12 bases in between. The CDR3 covers 14 residues. Germline V gene data show CDR1 as GTSNPN and CDR2 as SVGIG (reference sequence). CDR3 in DNA: TGTGCCTGGAGTCGGATCGGAGGAAATGAAAAACTGTTTTTT. As protein: CAWSRIGGNEKLFF.

The V and J genes are TRBV7-2 and TRBJ1-1; TRBD1 matches 12 bases. Germline V CDR1 and CDR2: SGHTA, FQGNSA. After removal of 2 bases from V and 5 bases from J, the junction contained 9 bases not matched to a gene. The CDR3 is 17 residues long. The CDR3 nucleotides are TGTGCCAGCAGCTTAAGCTCGGGACAGGGGGCATTTACTGAAGCTTTCTTT. Translated: CASSLSSGQGAFTEAFF.

Details on this clone: This CDR3 is also generated by other DNA sequences in the sample. This chain connects TRBV5-1 to TRBJ1-2; the D is unclear. The V end was cut by 0 bases, the J end by 1 base, with 7 bases between. CDR3 length equals 14 residues. Germline V CDR1 and CDR2: SGHRS, YFSETQ. CDR3 loop: CASSLVASNYGYTF. CDR3 nucleotide sequence: TGCGCCAGCAGCTTGGTCGCTAGTAACTATGGCTACACCTTC. Full variable domain (missing parts from reference TRBV5-1 and TRBJ1-2): KAGVTQTPRYLIKTRGQQVTLSCSPISGHRSVSWYQQTPGQGLQFLFEYFSETQRNKGNFPGRFSGRQFSNSRSEMNVSTLELGDSALYLCASSLVASNYGYTFGSGTRLTVV.

For this clone: Mismatch with germline at one junction end may stem from a read error. The CDR3 region has the DNA TGTGCCAGCAGCCTAGCAAAAGGGTCTGGAAACACCATATATTTT. This sequence encodes CASSLAKGSGNTIYF. The chain recombines TRBV7-2 with TRBJ1-3; D uncertain. This CDR3 is built from 15 residues. The germline V gene encodes CDR1 SGHTA and CDR2 FQGNSA.

The CDR3 here is CASNRLGTGSGYTF. The CDR3 DNA is TGTGCCAGCAACCGTTTAGGGACAGGTTCCGGCTACACCTTC. The chain employs TRBV9 and TRBJ1-2; 8 bases agree with TRBD1. The CDR3 length is 14 residues. Trimming took 6 bases from V and 8 from J; bases not matched to a gene: 12. CDR1 and CDR2 (germline): SGDLS, YYNGEE.

CDR3 amino acids: CASSFERARTGELFF. The DNA of the CDR3 is TGTGCCAGCAGTTTCGAGAGGGCGCGGACCGGGGAGCTGTTTTTT. J is TRBJ2-2 and V is TRBV27; the D gene is possibly TRBD2 (5 bases). Germline loops: CDR1 MNHEY, CDR2 SMNVEV (reference sequence). V lost 3 bases, J lost 5 bases, and 13 bases lay in between. This CDR3 comprises 15 residues.

The chain employs TRBV28 and TRBJ1-1; TRBD1 might be the D (5 bases). The length of the CDR3 is 15 residues. CDR1 and CDR2 (germline): MDHEN, SYDVKM. V shed 7 bases and J shed 1 base, with 16 bases lying between them. The CDR3 DNA reads as TGTGCCAGCACGCGCGGGGCCAGGGCGAACACTGAAGCTTTCTTT. It specifies CASTRGARANTEAFF.

V is TRBV5-1 and J is TRBJ1-6, with 8 bases lining up with TRBD1. Germline values: CDR1 SGHRS, CDR2 YFSETQ. V trimming: 0 bases; J trimming: 5 bases; junction bases outside the gene matches: 4. The CDR3 length is 16 residues. The CDR3 loop is CASSLGTGNNNSPLHF. CDR3 bases: TGCGCCAGCAGCTTGGGGACAGGGAACAATAATTCACCCCTCCACTTT.

This clone was seen a handful of times. This chain joins TRBV11-2 and TRBJ2-7, with TRBD2 matching over 12 bases. Germline CDR1 and CDR2: SGHAT and FQNNGV. The trim removed 5 bases at V and 1 base at J, leaving 9 bases unmatched. This CDR3 contains 17 residues. The CDR3 nucleotides are TGTGCCAGCAGCCTCGGACTAGCGGGGCGAGCTTCCTACGAGCAGTACTTC. It encodes CASSLGLAGRASYEQYF.

This clone appeared a few times. The chain couples TRBV5-6 to TRBJ2-2; no definite D call. V was shortened by 1 base and J by 5 bases, with 12 bases between the two germline ends. Germline CDR1 SGHDT, CDR2 YYEEEE. This CDR3 contains 15 residues. CDR3 nucleotides: TGTGCCAGCAGCTTGCTAGGCTTGTCGACCGGGGAGCTGTTTTTT. Its protein product is CASSLLGLSTGELFF.

The rearrangement uses TRBV29-1 and TRBJ1-3; 7 bases are a match to TRBD1. Germline CDR1 and CDR2: SQVTM and ANQGSEA. J was trimmed by 2 bases and V by 4 bases; bases with no gene match: 5. CDR3 size: 14 residues. CDR3 amino acids: CSVVSQGAGNTIYF. For the CDR3, the DNA is TGCAGCGTTGTATCTCAGGGGGCTGGAAACACCATATATTTT.

With respect to this clone: Other DNA variants within this sample encode the same CDR3. The chain employs TRBV7-9 and TRBJ1-1; D is possibly TRBD1 (6 bases). From germline, CDR1 is SEHNR and CDR2 FQNEAQ (reference sequence). V was cut by 2 bases and J by 1 base, with 11 bases left in between. The CDR3 length is 15 residues. CDR3 in DNA: TGTGCCAGCAGCTTACGGCAGGGGCCGAACACTGAAGCTTTCTTT. Translation gives CASSLRQGPNTEAFF.

V usage is TRBV7-7 and J usage is TRBJ2-2, with TRBD2 matching 12 bases. In germline, CDR1 is SSHAT, CDR2 FNYEAQ (reference sequence). The V gene end was trimmed by 2 bases and the J gene end by 1 base; junction bases not matched to a gene: 5. This CDR3 spans 18 amino acids. The CDR3 sequence is CASSLTPTSGGNTGELFF. DNA of the CDR3: TGTGCCAGCAGCTTAACGCCGACTAGCGGGGGGAACACCGGGGAGCTGTTTTTT.

This chain connects TRBV29-1 to TRBJ2-3; 9 bases are shared with TRBD1. Germline V gene sequence: CDR1 SQVTM, CDR2 ANQGSEA. CDR3 length: 14 amino acids. J gave up 5 bases and V 5 bases, and 8 bases lay outside the gene matches. The CDR3 sequence is CSVRHGTGLDTQYF. The CDR3 DNA sequence: TGCAGCGTTAGGCACGGGACAGGGTTAGATACGCAGTATTTT.

Only a few counts were recorded for this clone. The chain has TRBV14 and TRBJ2-1, with 10 bases identical to TRBD2. The CDR3 runs 15 residues. CDR1 SGHDN and CDR2 FVKESK come from the germline V gene. After removal of 5 bases from V and 4 bases from J, the junction contained 5 bases not matched to a gene. The CDR3 protein is CASSTRTSGYNEQFF. CDR3 nucleotides: TGTGCCAGCAGCACCCGGACTAGCGGATACAATGAGCAGTTCTTC.

V usage is TRBV11-2 and J usage is TRBJ1-1; possible D gene TRBD1, 5 bases. Per the germline V gene, CDR1 is SGHAT and CDR2 is FQNNGV. Trimming shortened V by 0 bases and J by 0 bases, and 8 bases separated the two germline ends. CDR3 length: 15 amino acids. This chain's CDR3 is CASSLDRVMNTEAFF. CDR3 coding DNA: TGTGCCAGCAGCTTAGACAGGGTTATGAACACTGAAGCTTTCTTT.